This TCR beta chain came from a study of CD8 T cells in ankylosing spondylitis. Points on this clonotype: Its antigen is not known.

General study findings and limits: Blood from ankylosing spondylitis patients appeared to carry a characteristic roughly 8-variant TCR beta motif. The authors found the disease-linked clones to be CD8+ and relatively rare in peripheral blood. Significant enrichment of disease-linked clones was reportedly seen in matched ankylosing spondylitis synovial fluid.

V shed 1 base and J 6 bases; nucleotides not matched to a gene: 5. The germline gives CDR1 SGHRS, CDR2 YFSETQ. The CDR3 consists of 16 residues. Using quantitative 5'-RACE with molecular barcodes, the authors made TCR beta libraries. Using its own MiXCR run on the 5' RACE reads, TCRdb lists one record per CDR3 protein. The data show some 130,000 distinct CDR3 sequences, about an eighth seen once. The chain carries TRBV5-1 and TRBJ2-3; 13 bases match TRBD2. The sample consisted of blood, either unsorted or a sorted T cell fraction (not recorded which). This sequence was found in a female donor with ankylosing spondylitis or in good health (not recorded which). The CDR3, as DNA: TGCGCCAGCAGCTTGACTAGCGGGAGGGCCGGGGATACGCAGTATTTT. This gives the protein CASSLTSGRAGDTQYF.